These 28 T cell receptor beta chains were sequenced from one sample in a study of STAT3 mutations in large granular lymphocyte leukemia. General study results and limits: Every T-LGLL patient had at least one immunodominant TCRbeta clonotype.

Antigen specificity for these receptors is unknown. Some clones are missing from TCRdb's copy, which holds only in-frame ones; the method was immunoSEQ multiplex PCR. Of more than 2,500 clones listed, around 87% were seen once; the top ten hold over 45%. The specimen was peripheral blood mononuclear cells. All receptors derive from a middle-aged man with T-cell large granular lymphocyte leukemia. Some clones in this sample may be carry-over from other donors' samples.

V gene TRBV27 combines with J gene TRBJ2-3; tentatively, D is TRBD2 (5 bases). V dropped 1 base and J dropped 0 bases, with 8 bases sitting between them. Germline CDR1 and CDR2: MNHEY and SMNVEV (reference sequence). This CDR3 spans 15 amino acids. As DNA, the CDR3 is TGTGCCAGCAGTTTATACGGCGGGAGCACAGATACGCAGTATTTT. Its translation is CASSLYGGSTDTQYF.

In this sample, this clone turned up once. V is TRBV7-9 and J is TRBJ2-7; D ambiguous. The CDR3 totals 11 residues. Germline-derived CDR1 and CDR2 are SEHNR and FQNEAQ (reference sequence). V was pared by 0 bases and J by 6 bases, with 3 bases between. CDR3 region: CASSLAREQYF. As DNA, the CDR3 is TGTGCCAGCAGCTTAGCGCGCGAGCAGTACTTC.

V usage is TRBV29-1 and J usage is TRBJ1-2, with unresolved D. The CDR3 totals 15 residues. Germline V gene sequence: CDR1 SQVTM, CDR2 ANQGSEA. Trimming shortened V by 1 base and J by 4 bases, and 16 bases separated the two germline ends. In nucleotides, the CDR3 is TGCAGCGTTGAAGTGTCGGAAAAGGGAAGCTATGGCTACACCTTC. It codes for CSVEVSEKGSYGYTF.

The rearrangement joins TRBV7-2 to TRBJ2-7; possibly TRBD2 for D (6 bases). The CDR3 loop spans 14 amino acids. Germline V CDR1 and CDR2: SGHTA, FQGNSA. The V and J ends lost 3 bases and 1 base respectively, with 10 bases between them. The CDR3 here is CASSFTGGSYEQYF. The CDR3, as DNA: TGTGCCAGCAGCTTTACCGGAGGGTCCTACGAGCAGTACTTC.

The chain recombines TRBV28 with TRBJ1-6; D is perhaps TRBD1 (6 bases). The V gene's germline CDR1 is MDHEN and CDR2 SYDVKM. The CDR3 runs 16 residues. V lost 4 bases and J 1 base, leaving 11 bases between the germline ends. The chain's CDR3 is CASSSGAASYNSPLHF. DNA of the CDR3: TGTGCCAGCAGTTCAGGGGCCGCGTCCTATAATTCACCCCTCCACTTT. Combining the CDR3 with reference TRBV28 and TRBJ1-6 gives the whole variable domain DVKVTQSSRYLVKRTGEKVFLECVQDMDHENMFWYRQDPGLGLRLIYFSYDVKMKEKGDIPEGYSVSREKKERFSLILESASTNQTSMYLCASSSGAASYNSPLHFGNGTRLTVT.

The CDR3 is CASSKEGGLSPRYGYTF. The CDR3 DNA reads as TGTGCCAGCAGCAAAGAGGGGGGACTTTCCCCCCGCTATGGCTACACCTTC. The chain combines TRBV21-1 with TRBJ1-2. TRBV21-1 is deemed a pseudogene. This CDR3 region has 17 residues.

CDR3 amino acids: CASSASGQGIEQYF. The CDR3 nucleotides are TGTGCCAGCAGTGCTTCGGGACAGGGGATCGAGCAGTACTTC. The J gene is TRBJ2-7, the V gene TRBV6-5; 10 positions agree with TRBD1. CDR1 is MNHEY, CDR2 SVGAGI, per germline. CDR3 length: 14 residues. Trimming at V came to 5 bases and at J to 6 bases, leaving 7 bases not matched to a gene.

This sequence joins TRBV30 and TRBJ1-1; D gene uncertain. The CDR3 is 15 residues long. Germline CDR1 and CDR2: GTSNPN and SVGIG (reference sequence). Trimming pared 2 bases from V and 0 bases from J, leaving 13 bases between. The CDR3: CAWSSSRVLNTEAFF. The CDR3 DNA sequence: TGTGCCTGGAGTTCATCTCGGGTCCTGAACACTGAAGCTTTCTTT. The whole variable domain, filled in from reference TRBV30 and TRBJ1-1, reads SQTIHQWPATLVQPVGSPLSLECTVEGTSNPNLYWYRQAAGRGLQLLFYSVGIGQISSEVPQNLSASRPQDRQFILSSKKLLLSDSGFYLCAWSSSRVLNTEAFFGQGTRLTVV.

The V call is TRBV21-1, the J call TRBJ1-5; the table calls TRBD1, which could not be checked here. TRBV21-1 is a pseudogene segment. This CDR3 is 20 amino acids long. CDR3 sequence: CASSKGTFEDRRCSNQPQHF. As DNA, the CDR3 is TGTGCCAGCAGCAAAGGAACATTTGAGGACAGGAGATGTAGCAATCAGCCCCAGCATTTT.

This clone has just one count. J is TRBJ1-4 and V is TRBV6-1; D ambiguous. CDR3 length: 16 residues. Trimming removed 1 base from V and 5 bases from J, with 14 bases in between. Germline loops: CDR1 MNHNS, CDR2 SASEGT. The CDR3 bases are TGTGCCAGCAGTGAAGAATTGGTTTTGTTGAATGAAAAACTGTTTTTT. The encoded protein is CASSEELVLLNEKLFF.

Remarks on this clone: Its ends do not fully match the called genes, so a read error is possible. The chain carries TRBV6-1 and TRBJ2-3; D is unclear. The CDR3 is 12 residues long. Germline V CDR1 and CDR2: MNHNS, SASEGT. The CDR3, as DNA: TGTGCCAGCAGTGAAGCGCAAAGGGATAGAGGATTT. Protein: CASSEAQRDRGF.

This clone has a handful of counts. This chain connects TRBV27 to TRBJ2-7, with D maybe TRBD2 (6 bases). The CDR3 runs 13 residues. Germline V gene sequence: CDR1 MNHEY, CDR2 SMNVEV (reference sequence). V was clipped by 4 bases and J by 5 bases, with 12 bases between them. CDR3 region: CASSSTRWNEQYF. CDR3 coding DNA: TGTGCCAGCAGTTCGACTAGATGGAACGAGCAGTACTTC.

This clone showed up just a few times. The chain joins TRBV9 to TRBJ1-1; the D is unclear. The CDR3 length is 12 residues. Trimming took 0 bases from V and 3 from J, leaving 3 bases between them. Per germline, CDR1 SGDLS and CDR2 YYNGEE. The CDR3: CASSVGDTEAFF. The CDR3 coding sequence is TGTGCCAGCAGCGTAGGTGACACTGAAGCTTTCTTT.

V usage is TRBV5-6 and J usage is TRBJ2-5; possibly TRBD2 for D (5 bases). The CDR3 totals 15 residues. CDR1 is SGHDT and CDR2 is YYEEEE in the germline V gene. V was cut by 0 bases and J by 2 bases, with 11 bases left in between. CDR3 protein: CASSLEAGLQETQYF. The CDR3 bases are TGTGCCAGCAGCTTGGAGGCGGGTTTACAAGAGACCCAGTACTTC.

There are a few counts of this clone. The chain uses TRBV19 and TRBJ1-5; D call uncertain. The CDR3 totals 15 residues. Trimming stripped 5 bases from V and 2 bases from J, with 13 bases between. CDR1 and CDR2 from the germline V gene are LNHDA and SQIVND (reference sequence). CDR3: CASSSRRGGNQPQHF. DNA of the CDR3: TGTGCCAGTAGTTCGAGGCGAGGAGGCAATCAGCCCCAGCATTTT.

The V and J genes are TRBV27 and TRBJ1-1; D is unclear. The CDR3 is 13 residues long. The germline V gene encodes CDR1 MNHEY and CDR2 SMNVEV (reference sequence). Trimming cost V 6 bases and J 8 bases, with 16 bases left between them. CDR3 nucleotides: TGTGCCAGCAGCCCTACCGCTTGGGGAGAAGCTTTCTTT. Translated: CASSPTAWGEAFF.

The chain joins TRBV4-3 to TRBJ2-2; D is unresolved. The germline V gene encodes CDR1 LGHNA and CDR2 YSLEER. This CDR3 spans 17 amino acids. Deletions cut 2 bases from V and 0 bases from J, with 13 bases between. CDR3 sequence (DNA): TGCGCCAGCAGCCAATCCCCCCCCCAGACGAACACCGGGGAGCTGTTTTTT. It is translated as CASSQSPPQTNTGELFF.

The genes are TRBV7-9 and TRBJ2-3; 7 nucleotides match TRBD2. V lost 3 bases and J lost 5; bases outside the gene matches: 2. Germline values: CDR1 SEHNR, CDR2 FQNEAQ (reference sequence). CDR3 length: 13 amino acids. The CDR3 reads CASSLSGKDTQYF. DNA of the CDR3: TGTGCCAGCAGCTTGAGCGGGAAAGATACGCAGTATTTT.

This sequence joins TRBV19 and TRBJ2-7; possibly TRBD2 for D (6 bases). The germline CDR1 and CDR2 sequences are LNHDA and SQIVND (reference sequence). The CDR3 sequence is 15 residues long. Trimming took off 3 bases at V and 0 bases at J, with 12 bases between the two ends. CDR3 region: CASSITLGGSYEQYF. CDR3 bases: TGTGCCAGTAGTATTACGTTGGGAGGCTCCTACGAGCAGTACTTC.

This rearrangement joins TRBV29-1 to TRBJ2-5, with D hard to call. From germline, CDR1 is SQVTM and CDR2 ANQGSEA. The CDR3 has 13 amino acids. With 6 bases removed from V and 7 bases from J, the gap between germline ends came to 18 bases. This CDR3 is CSVADLALGTQYF. In DNA form, the CDR3 reads TGCAGCGTAGCCGACTTGGCCCTCGGGACCCAGTACTTC.

The CDR3 reads CASQLRQGVSPLHF. CDR3 nucleotide sequence: TGTGCCAGCCAATTACGACAGGGGGTTTCACCCCTCCACTTT. The chain joins TRBV6-5 to TRBJ1-6; 9 bases match TRBD1. The V segment lost 8 bases and the J segment 9 bases; nucleotides outside the gene matches: 8. CDR1 and CDR2 (germline): MNHEY, SVGAGI. This CDR3 spans 14 amino acids.

The rearrangement links TRBV30 to TRBJ1-2, with D perhaps matching TRBD1 (6 bases). This CDR3 is built from 15 residues. Germline lookup yields CDR1 GTSNPN and CDR2 SVGIG (reference sequence). V was shortened by 5 bases and J by 7 bases, with 23 bases between the two germline ends. The CDR3 spells CAWESHDGGGRGYTF. The CDR3 DNA is TGTGCCTGGGAATCCCACGACGGGGGGGGGCGTGGCTACACCTTC.

V usage is TRBV11-2 and J usage is TRBJ1-1, with unresolved D. The CDR3 totals 14 residues. CDR1 is SGHAT, CDR2 FQNNGV, per germline. Trimming took off 6 bases at V and 6 bases at J, with 17 bases between the two ends. The CDR3 is CASRASRREAEAFF. The CDR3 DNA is TGTGCCAGCAGGGCTAGCCGGCGGGAGGCTGAAGCTTTCTTT.

The chain uses TRBV19 and TRBJ2-3, with D maybe TRBD2 (6 bases). Germline loops: CDR1 LNHDA, CDR2 SQIVND (reference sequence). The CDR3 loop spans 13 amino acids. Deletions cut 7 bases from V and 4 bases from J, with 12 bases between. CDR3 DNA sequence: TGTGCCAGTACGGGCGGGGCGGCAGATACGCAGTATTTT. This gives the protein CASTGGAADTQYF.

V gene TRBV10-2 combines with J gene TRBJ1-6; no clear D. CDR1 and CDR2 from the germline V gene are WSHSY and SAAADI. The CDR3 extends over 13 amino acids. V dropped 3 bases and J dropped 7 bases, with 7 bases sitting between them. CDR3 sequence reads: CASSEAGNSPLHF. As DNA, the CDR3 is TGCGCCAGCAGTGAAGCGGGGAATTCACCCCTCCACTTT.

The gene calls are TRBV5-4 and TRBJ1-1, with TRBD1 matching over 10 bases. The V gene's germline CDR1 is SGHNT and CDR2 YYREEE (reference sequence). V lost 4 bases and J lost 4; bases outside the gene matches: 10. There are 16 residues in the CDR3. The CDR3 DNA reads as TGTGCCAGCAGCCCAAAATCACGGACAGGGGGCACTGAAGCTTTCTTT. Protein sequence: CASSPKSRTGGTEAFF.

The J gene is TRBJ1-6, the V gene TRBV5-4; no firm D call. V was shortened by 4 bases and J by 7 bases, with 9 bases between the two germline ends. The CDR3 has 13 residues. CDR1 and CDR2 (germline): SGHNT, YYREEE (reference sequence). As DNA, the CDR3 is TGTGCCAGCAGCGCCGGGCCCAATTCACCCCTCCACTTT. The encoded protein is CASSAGPNSPLHF.

The CDR3 spells CASSYSRQTQYF. Written as DNA, the CDR3 is TGTGCCAGCAGTTACTCCCGGCAGACCCAGTACTTC. The V call is TRBV6-6, the J call TRBJ2-5; D is undetermined. Trimming left V 0 bases short and J 6 bases short, with 5 bases between. CDR1 is MNHNY, CDR2 SVGAGI, per germline (reference sequence). This CDR3 has 12 amino acids.